These T cell receptor beta chains were read from a single sample in a study of T cells in Graves' hyperthyroidism and ophthalmopathy. TCRdb itself ran the multiplex PCR reads through MiXCR, one entry per CDR3 protein. Of about 540,000 distinct CDR3 sequences listed, about half are singletons. Sequenced sample: peripheral blood or thyroid tissue (not recorded which). The origin of the receptors is a woman aged 18-29 years with Graves' hyperthyroidism. Both conserved end residues are trimmed from each CDR3.

>TRBV20-1|TRBJ1-1
SPRVGMNTEAF
>TRBV20-1|TRBJ2-7
SATPRAHPTYEQY
>TRBV18|TRBJ1-3
ASSPPPSGDTIY
>TRBV7-2|TRBJ2-7
ASSVTSGVTYEQY
>TRBV7-8|TRBJ2-7
ASSKREDAYEQY
>TRBV29-1|TRBJ1-2
SVGLGRVYGYT
>TRBV25-1|TRBJ2-7
ASRDFSSYEQY
>TRBV19|TRBJ1-3
ASSIALTAGNTIY
>TRBV27|TRBJ1-6
ASSLLGASYNSPLH
>TRBV7-2|TRBJ1-5
ASSRDGRQPQH
>TRBV15|TRBJ2-6
ATSTSGNSGANVLT
>TRBV7-9|TRBJ2-7
ASGLDFYEQY
>TRBV29-1|TRBJ1-2
SVRDRGDRALNYGYT
>TRBV3-1|TRBJ2-7
ASSQDFDGDYEQY
>TRBV19|TRBJ1-1
ASSIDRYTEAF
>TRBV2|TRBJ1-1
AGGGADMNTEAF
>TRBV7-9|TRBJ2-2
ASSLTPGETAAPGSCF
>TRBV10-3|TRBJ1-3
AISESIRRSGNTIY
>TRBV25-1|TRBJ2-5
ASSDLGQGQETQY
>TRBV27|TRBJ1-2
ASALGGAAT
>TRBV7-9|TRBJ1-1
ASSPDTGANTEAF
>TRBV2|TRBJ2-7
ASSPTELPSYEQY
>TRBV19|TRBJ2-7
ASSIDQGQGLDEQY
>TRBV5-1|TRBJ2-7
ASKVTVPHHEQY
>TRBV19|TRBJ1-1
ASSIRDGRLNTEAF
>TRBV29-1|TRBJ2-2
SVEDRGSTGELF
>TRBV7-2|TRBJ2-7
ASSLGRVSGGSRDEQY
>TRBV5-5|TRBJ2-7
ASSQGTSGSMH
>TRBV29-1|TRBJ2-5
SVDSGQETQY
>TRBV20-1|TRBJ2-6
SAKRQGAPGANVLT
>TRBV20-1|TRBJ1-6
SAGYKSSYNSPLH
>TRBV2|TRBJ1-2
ASSYLGTGNGYT
>TRBV7-9|TRBJ2-7
ASSLDTYNEQY
>TRBV7-8|TRBJ2-2
ASSSHLRLGSGKLF
>TRBV24-1|TRBJ1-2
ATSDPMWNGYT
>TRBV7-8|TRBJ2-7
ASSLEGGTGISYEQY
>TRBV6-4|TRBJ1-4
ASGAQGQGAANEKLF
>TRBV15|TRBJ1-5
ATSRDPWNYEH
>TRBV29-1|TRBJ2-7
SVVRQGGPYEQY
>TRBV7-2|TRBJ2-2
ASSSPSTGGRTGELF
>TRBV10-3|TRBJ2-1
AISEKASGSGEQF
>TRBV7-9|TRBJ2-6
ASSLWGLAVLSGANVLT
>TRBV12-3/TRBV12-4|TRBJ2-2
ASIQGQGSLELF
>TRBV6-6|TRBJ2-7
ASSYTGQSYEQY
>TRBV2|TRBJ1-5
ASSDQPPISQH
>TRBV20-1|TRBJ2-3
SARGGTSGTDTQY
>TRBV2|TRBJ1-2
ASTLQPGQSDGYT
>TRBV20-1|TRBJ1-1
SASPRESTEAF
>TRBV20-1|TRBJ2-1
SARDTSSYNEQF
>TRBV7-9|TRBJ1-5
ASSGVTPQH
>TRBV5-1|TRBJ1-6
ASSLKGARNSPLH
>TRBV4-1|TRBJ2-3
ASSHGLAGVTDTQY
>TRBV9|TRBJ1-4
ASSVSGWQGPDEKLF